Sequencing of this TCR beta chain was carried out in a study of beta chain features in type 1 diabetes. Every bit of the isolated RNA underwent reverse transcription, so sequencing read expressed TCRB transcripts. Assay used: immunoSEQ multiplex PCR; TCRdb lists only in-frame clones, some missing. The sample consists of roughly 280,000 clones, around 22% of them appearing once. Study-wide findings and caveats: For Type 1 diabetes patients, all four CD4+ subsets carried TCRB CDR3s that were moderately but significantly shorter.

V was shortened by 6 bases and J by 6 bases, with 21 bases between the two germline ends. The germline V gene has CDR1 LNHDA and CDR2 SQIVND (reference sequence). This CDR3 spans 15 amino acids. Details on this clone: The antigen is not known.

Using CD45RO/CCR7/CD25/CD127/CD95/CD27, CD4+ naive, central memory, regulatory and stem cell-like memory cells were sorted. This TCR was sampled from a woman between 25 and 40 years old with type 1 diabetes. The specimen sequenced was naive CD4+ T cells from blood. The chain employs TRBV19 and TRBJ2-7; D remains ambiguous. The CDR3: CASSILGGSRIEQYF. CDR3 in DNA: TGTGCCAGTAGCATCCTTGGTGGCAGTCGAATCGAGCAGTACTTC. Full variable domain (rest looked up from reference TRBV19 and TRBJ2-7): DGGITQSPKYLFRKEGQNVTLSCEQNLNHDAMYWYRQDPGQGLRLIYYSQIVNDFQKGDIAEGYSVSREKKESFPLTVTSAQKNPTAFYLCASSILGGSRIEQYFGPGTRLTVT.